A single sample gave rise to the 32 T cell receptor beta chains below, sequenced in a study of OX40 agonist ivuxolimab in advanced cancers. The library relied on the immunoSEQ multiplex PCR assay. This is the immuneACCESS table as TCRdb keeps it, with only in-frame sequences that have V and J called. A part of the clones is gone; compared with another copy, unresolved V genes explain less than half, and the rest is unexplained. The sample yields 55,000 to 90,000 clones; more than 80% were counted once. The ten largest clonotypes hold around 0.96% of the sample. The sequencing here drew on CD4+ or CD8+ T cells sorted from blood, taken in a trial of the OX40 agonist ivuxolimab. The receptors were sampled from an adult with an advanced solid tumor such as melanoma, head and neck, liver or kidney cancer.

The rearrangement uses TRBV30 and TRBJ1-5; the match to TRBD1 covers 7 bases. Germline CDR1 GTSNPN, CDR2 SVGIG (reference sequence). Unmatched junction bases numbered 10, after V lost 4 bases and J lost 4 bases. The CDR3 totals 15 residues. CDR3 sequence: CAWTPGTAPNQPQHF. CDR3 nucleotides: TGTGCCTGGACTCCCGGGACAGCCCCGAATCAGCCCCAGCATTTT.

The V call is TRBV14, the J call TRBJ2-6; D not resolved. CDR1 SGHDN and CDR2 FVKESK come from the germline V gene. Trimming took 1 base from V and 0 from J, leaving 4 bases between them. The CDR3 loop spans 15 amino acids. Here the CDR3 DNA reads TGTGCCAGCAGCCAAGGTTTCTCTGGGGCCAACGTCCTGACTTTC. It is translated as CASSQGFSGANVLTF.

This clone has more than one count but fewer than ten. The chain is built from TRBV4-2 and TRBJ2-1; TRBD2 agrees at 10 bases. Per the germline V gene, CDR1 is LGHNA and CDR2 is YNFKEQ. This CDR3 is built from 17 residues. V shed 1 base and J 5 bases; nucleotides not matched to a gene: 8. CDR3 nucleotides: TGTGCCAGCAGCCAAGGACCTAGCGGGGGCCCAAACAATGAGCAGTTCTTC. Translation gives CASSQGPSGGPNNEQFF.

The chain couples TRBV11-2 to TRBJ2-1; maybe TRBD2 (6 bases). CDR1 and CDR2 (germline): SGHAT, FQNNGV. This CDR3 comprises 15 residues. Trimming removed 5 bases from V and 0 bases from J, with 11 bases in between. The CDR3 region has the DNA TGTGCCAGCAGCAAGCGGGTGACCTCCTACAATGAGCAGTTCTTC. Protein sequence: CASSKRVTSYNEQFF.

V usage is TRBV6-5 and J usage is TRBJ1-1; D is uncertain. The CDR3 runs to 15 residues. With 2 bases removed from V and 1 base from J, the gap between germline ends came to 11 bases. In germline, CDR1 is MNHEY, CDR2 SVGAGI. CDR3 region: CASSYLVARNTEAFF. For the CDR3, the DNA is TGTGCCAGCAGTTACCTAGTGGCCCGGAACACTGAAGCTTTCTTT.

The rearrangement joins TRBV7-2 to TRBJ1-4; D gene unclear. CDR1 and CDR2 from the germline V gene are SGHTA and FQGNSA. The V gene lost 5 bases and the J gene lost 8 bases, with 12 bases spanning the gap. This CDR3 contains 13 residues. CDR3 loop: CASSRGPEEKLFF. The CDR3 nucleotides are TGTGCCAGCAGCCGCGGGCCCGAAGAAAAACTGTTTTTT.

This chain connects TRBV6-6 to TRBJ2-5; D remains unclear. This CDR3 contains 14 residues. CDR1 and CDR2 from the germline V gene are MNHNY and SVGAGI (reference sequence). The V end was cut by 0 bases, the J end by 1 base, with 6 bases between. CDR3 protein: CASSYSIFQETQYF. CDR3 coding DNA: TGTGCCAGCAGTTACTCGATTTTCCAAGAGACCCAGTACTTC.

The J gene is TRBJ2-3, the V gene TRBV6-6; TRBD2 is a possible D gene (5 bases). V was clipped by 5 bases and J by 3 bases, with 9 bases between them. In germline, CDR1 is MNHNY, CDR2 SVGAGI (reference sequence). The CDR3 contains 13 residues. CDR3 sequence: CASSDPGTDTQYF. CDR3 nucleotide sequence: TGTGCCAGCAGTGACCCGGGAACAGATACGCAGTATTTT.

The rearrangement links TRBV6-1 to TRBJ2-3; 7 bases align to TRBD2. Trimming cost V 7 bases and J 5 bases; bases outside gene matches: 6. Germline V gene sequence: CDR1 MNHNS, CDR2 SASEGT. The CDR3 covers 13 residues. The CDR3 DNA follows: TGTGCCAGCACCGTGGTAGCGGGAGATACGCAGTATTTT. Translated, it gives CASTVVAGDTQYF.

The sample holds one count of this clone. No conserved phenylalanine or tryptophan is present at the end of the CDR3, so a read error is the likely explanation. It is unclear where the CDR3 begins or ends on the DNA, so no DNA is shown, and the CDR3 is as TCRdb lists it. The chain has TRBV30 and TRBJ2-7. The CDR3 adds up to 12 amino acids, both ends counted. Germline CDR1 GTSNPN, CDR2 SVGIG (reference sequence). The CDR3 here is CAWGPLKHPGPP.

In its sample, this clone was seen once. The V call is TRBV18, the J call TRBJ2-7, with D tentatively TRBD2 (5 bases). The CDR3 spans 12 residues. The germline V and J ends were trimmed by 2 bases and 5 bases, with 7 bases remaining between them. CDR1 is KGHSH, CDR2 LQKENI, per germline. The CDR3 loop is CASSPFGDEQYF. CDR3 nucleotides: TGTGCCAGCTCACCATTCGGGGACGAGCAGTACTTC.

This chain joins TRBV14 and TRBJ2-3, with TRBD1 identical over 8 bases. The germline V gene encodes CDR1 SGHDN and CDR2 FVKESK. Losses at the gene ends were 1 base for V and 0 bases for J; bases not matched to a gene: 9. CDR3 size: 18 residues. In nucleotides, the CDR3 is TGTGCCAGCAGCCAAGGCCCTGGGACAGGCCTTAGCACAGATACGCAGTATTTT. This gives the protein CASSQGPGTGLSTDTQYF.

The chain uses TRBV30 and TRBJ1-3, with D hard to call. Germline V CDR1 and CDR2: GTSNPN, SVGIG (reference sequence). V was pared by 4 bases and J by 4 bases, with 8 bases between. The CDR3 loop spans 12 amino acids. The CDR3 DNA sequence: TGTGCCTGGAAAAGGGCCGGAAACACCATATATTTT. Protein sequence: CAWKRAGNTIYF.

This chain joins TRBV5-1 and TRBJ1-1, with TRBD1 as a possible D gene (5 bases). The CDR3 has 15 amino acids. CDR1 and CDR2 (germline): SGHRS, YFSETQ. The V gene lost 0 bases and the J gene lost 1 base, with 10 bases spanning the gap. The CDR3 nucleotides read TGCGCCAGCAGCTTGGGGGGGTACGCGAACACTGAAGCTTTCTTT. Translated, it gives CASSLGGYANTEAFF. Drawing the rest from reference TRBV5-1 and TRBJ1-1, the complete variable domain is KAGVTQTPRYLIKTRGQQVTLSCSPISGHRSVSWYQQTPGQGLQFLFEYFSETQRNKGNFPGRFSGRQFSNSRSEMNVSTLELGDSALYLCASSLGGYANTEAFFGQGTRLTVV.

The chain links TRBV7-9 to TRBJ2-1, with TRBD2 identical over 10 bases. The CDR3 consists of 13 residues. Trimming cost V 8 bases and J 10 bases; bases outside gene matches: 8. CDR1 SEHNR and CDR2 FQNEAQ come from the germline V gene (reference sequence). The DNA of the CDR3 is TGTGCCAGCTCTAGCGGGGGCGGTCGGGAGCAGTTCTTC. The encoded protein is CASSSGGGREQFF.

The V and J genes are TRBV2 and TRBJ2-7; 7 bases are a match to TRBD1. Germline V CDR1 and CDR2: SNHLY, FYNNEI. This CDR3 is 14 amino acids long. Germline trimming cut 7 bases from V and 0 bases from J; bases unmatched to any gene: 6. CDR3 loop: CASKTTGSSYEQYF. In nucleotides, the CDR3 is TGTGCCAGCAAAACGACAGGGAGCTCCTACGAGCAGTACTTC.

The chain employs TRBV15 and TRBJ1-2, with 7 nucleotides matching TRBD1. Germline CDR1 and CDR2: LNHNV and YYDKDF (reference sequence). V shed 1 base and J 8 bases; nucleotides not matched to a gene: 10. This CDR3 is built from 15 residues. This CDR3 is CATSRGGGGALGYTF. Here the CDR3 DNA reads TGTGCCACCAGCAGAGGCGGAGGGGGCGCGCTCGGCTACACCTTC. The whole variable domain, filled in from reference TRBV15 and TRBJ1-2, reads DAMVIQNPRYQVTQFGKPVTLSCSQTLNHNVMYWYQQKSSQAPKLLFHYYDKDFNNEADTPDNFQSRRPNTSFCFLDIRSPGLGDTAMYLCATSRGGGGALGYTFGSGTRLTVV.

A remark on this clone: Distinct nucleotide sequences in the sample also encode this CDR3. V and J are TRBV6-1 and TRBJ1-1, with D uncertain. Trimming shortened V by 9 bases and J by 0 bases, and 5 bases separated the two germline ends. The CDR3 runs to 11 residues. The germline V gene encodes CDR1 MNHNS and CDR2 SASEGT. CDR3 bases: TGTGCCAGTACAGTGAACACTGAAGCTTTCTTT. Translated, it gives CASTVNTEAFF.

This sequence joins TRBV5-1 and TRBJ2-7; 10 bases are a match to TRBD1. This CDR3 has 17 amino acids. CDR1 and CDR2 (germline): SGHRS, YFSETQ. Unmatched junction bases numbered 18, after V lost 7 bases and J lost 5 bases. CDR3 DNA: TGCGCCAGCGCATTGCGGGACAGGGGTAATCGGTGGAACGAGCAGTACTTC. This encodes CASALRDRGNRWNEQYF.

J is TRBJ2-7 and V is TRBV10-3; 9 bases are a match to TRBD1. With V trimmed by 8 bases and J by 1 base, 6 bases remained unmatched. The CDR3 covers 14 residues. CDR1 ENHRY and CDR2 SYGVKD come from the germline V gene. The CDR3 DNA sequence: TGTGCCATCCAGGGACAGGGAAGGTCCTACGAGCAGTACTTC. Encoded protein: CAIQGQGRSYEQYF.

The rearrangement joins TRBV5-4 to TRBJ1-2, with a weak D call TRBD1 (5 bases). Germline assignment: CDR1 SGHNT and CDR2 YYREEE (reference sequence). The CDR3 loop spans 15 amino acids. The ends were cut back, 1 base at V and 12 bases at J, with 22 bases in the middle. Written as DNA, the CDR3 is TGTGCCAGCAGCTTGCCAGGGTTAGAGGGGAGATTAGACACCTTC. Translating gives CASSLPGLEGRLDTF.

This sequence joins TRBV14 and TRBJ2-5, with 7 nucleotides matching TRBD1. Losses at the gene ends were 4 bases for V and 0 bases for J; bases not matched to a gene: 8. Germline V gives CDR1 SGHDN, CDR2 FVKESK. The CDR3 runs to 16 residues. The CDR3 DNA reads TGTGCCAGCAGCCTCGGGACAGCAGATTACCAAGAGACCCAGTACTTC. This sequence encodes CASSLGTADYQETQYF.

The gene calls are TRBV5-6 and TRBJ2-3; D perhaps matches TRBD2 (5 bases). V was pared by 5 bases and J by 4 bases, with 17 bases between. The germline gives CDR1 SGHDT, CDR2 YYEEEE. This CDR3 is built from 15 residues. The CDR3 here is CASRIMSGEADTQYF. CDR3 coding DNA: TGTGCCAGCAGGATAATGAGCGGAGAGGCAGATACGCAGTATTTT.

V usage is TRBV25-1 and J usage is TRBJ2-3; TRBD2 matches 8 bases. This CDR3 has 16 residues. Trimming removed 2 bases from V and 5 bases from J; junction bases left unmatched: 9. Germline CDR1 MGHDK, CDR2 SYGVNS. CDR3 sequence: CASSEPHGGAGDTQYF. For the CDR3, the DNA is TGTGCCAGCAGTGAACCCCACGGGGGGGCAGGAGATACGCAGTATTTT.

The gene calls are TRBV7-2 and TRBJ2-1; D perhaps matches TRBD1 (7 bases). V gave up 5 bases and J gave up 3 bases, with 17 bases separating them. The CDR3 spans 16 residues. CDR1 and CDR2 from the germline V gene are SGHTA and FQGNSA. The CDR3 DNA sequence: TGTGCCAGCAGCACCCGGAGGGGACAGAACTACAATGAGCAGTTCTTC. The encoded protein is CASSTRRGQNYNEQFF. The full variable domain, with the rest looked up from reference TRBV7-2 and TRBJ2-1, is GAGVSQSPSNKVTEKGKDVELRCDPISGHTALYWYRQSLGQGLEFLIYFQGNSAPDKSGLPSDRFSAERTGGSVSTLTIQRTQQEDSAVYLCASSTRRGQNYNEQFFGPGTRLTVL.

The chain links TRBV29-1 to TRBJ2-3; 10 nucleotides align to TRBD2. J was trimmed by 0 bases and V by 4 bases; bases with no gene match: 4. The CDR3 extends over 15 amino acids. Germline values: CDR1 SQVTM, CDR2 ANQGSEA. The CDR3 loop is CSVVLAGVSTDTQYF. Here the CDR3 DNA reads TGCAGCGTTGTCCTAGCGGGGGTAAGCACAGATACGCAGTATTTT.

The chain carries TRBV19 and TRBJ2-7, with TRBD1 identical over 9 bases. J lost 2 bases, V lost 5 bases, and 4 bases had no gene match. Germline V CDR1 and CDR2: LNHDA, SQIVND (reference sequence). The CDR3 runs to 14 residues. This chain's CDR3 is CASSQGTGTYEQYF. Here the CDR3 DNA reads TGTGCCAGTAGTCAAGGGACAGGGACCTACGAGCAGTACTTC.

This chain connects TRBV6-1 to TRBJ1-1; 10 bases fit TRBD1. The germline V gene has CDR1 MNHNS and CDR2 SASEGT. J lost 5 bases, V lost 8 bases, and 8 bases had no gene match. CDR3 length equals 14 residues. The CDR3 nucleotides are TGTGCCAGCGACCGGGACAGGGGAGGGACTGAAGCTTTCTTT. It yields the protein CASDRDRGGTEAFF.

The V and J genes are TRBV9 and TRBJ1-2, with D perhaps TRBD1 (5 bases). The CDR3 totals 16 residues. V was cut by 0 bases and J by 2 bases, with 14 bases left in between. CDR1 and CDR2 (germline): SGDLS, YYNGEE. The CDR3 here is CASSVGGGLENYGYTF. The CDR3 DNA reads as TGTGCCAGCAGCGTAGGTGGGGGATTGGAAAACTATGGCTACACCTTC. Combining the CDR3 with reference TRBV9 and TRBJ1-2 gives the whole variable domain DSGVTQTPKHLITATGQRVTLRCSPRSGDLSVYWYQQSLDQGLQFLIQYYNGEERAKGNILERFSAQQFPDLHSELNLSSLELGDSALYFCASSVGGGLENYGYTFGSGTRLTVV.

This clone has more than one count but fewer than ten. The V gene is TRBV5-1, the J gene TRBJ2-1; 7 bases align to TRBD2. The CDR3 length is 13 residues. V was clipped by 4 bases and J by 10 bases; unmatched bases: 8. CDR1 SGHRS and CDR2 YFSETQ come from the germline V gene. CDR3 sequence reads: CASSGGVSWEQFF. The CDR3 DNA reads TGCGCCAGCAGCGGGGGGGTCTCTTGGGAGCAGTTCTTC.

The genes are TRBV13 and TRBJ1-1; D unresolved. In germline, CDR1 is PRHDT, CDR2 FYEKMQ (reference sequence). This CDR3 contains 12 residues. V was trimmed by 1 base and J by 9 bases, leaving 9 bases between them. CDR3 in amino acids: CASSLERFKAFF. CDR3 nucleotide sequence: TGTGCCAGCAGCTTAGAGCGGTTTAAAGCTTTCTTT.

This chain joins TRBV30 and TRBJ1-6; 9 positions agree with TRBD1. Germline CDR1 GTSNPN, CDR2 SVGIG (reference sequence). V lost 3 bases to trimming and J lost 0 bases; unmatched junction nucleotides: 6. The CDR3 contains 17 residues. Written as DNA, the CDR3 is TGTGCCTGGAGCATCGGGACAGGGAGCTCCTATAATTCACCCCTCCACTTT. The encoded protein is CAWSIGTGSSYNSPLHF.